This T cell receptor beta chain was captured by sequencing in a study of regulatory T cells in long-lasting Graves disease. Study-wide findings and caveats: Samples came from peripheral blood alone, without thyroid tissue. Repertoires from persistent disease leaned toward TRBV28, TRBJ1-2 and TRBJ2-5.

The time point: persistent/refractory GD, antithyroid drugs over 5 years with positive TRAb. RNA isolated from PBMCs was used to make the TCR library. For TCR beta, libraries came from iRepertoire HTBI primers and Arm-PCR of CDR3 regions. TCRdb recomputed calls from the multiplex PCR reads with MiXCR, one row per CDR3 protein. The profile shows under 500,000 distinct CDR3 sequences, less than 25% of them singletons. On this clonotype itself: What it binds is unknown.

The CDR3 has 16 amino acids. V was cut by 2 bases and J by 4 bases, with 18 bases left in between. Germline-derived CDR1 and CDR2 are MNHEY and SMNVEV (reference sequence). This TCR was recovered from a female donor with Graves disease. The material was peripheral blood mononuclear cells (PBMCs), obtained when the disease was refractory, from a patient treated with antithyroid drugs. This sequence joins TRBV27 and TRBJ2-7, with D possibly matching TRBD1 (5 bases). The CDR3 region is CASSLKGPGHAYEQYF. The CDR3 DNA is TGTGCCAGCAGTTTAAAGGGTCCAGGACATGCATACGAGCAGTACTTC.